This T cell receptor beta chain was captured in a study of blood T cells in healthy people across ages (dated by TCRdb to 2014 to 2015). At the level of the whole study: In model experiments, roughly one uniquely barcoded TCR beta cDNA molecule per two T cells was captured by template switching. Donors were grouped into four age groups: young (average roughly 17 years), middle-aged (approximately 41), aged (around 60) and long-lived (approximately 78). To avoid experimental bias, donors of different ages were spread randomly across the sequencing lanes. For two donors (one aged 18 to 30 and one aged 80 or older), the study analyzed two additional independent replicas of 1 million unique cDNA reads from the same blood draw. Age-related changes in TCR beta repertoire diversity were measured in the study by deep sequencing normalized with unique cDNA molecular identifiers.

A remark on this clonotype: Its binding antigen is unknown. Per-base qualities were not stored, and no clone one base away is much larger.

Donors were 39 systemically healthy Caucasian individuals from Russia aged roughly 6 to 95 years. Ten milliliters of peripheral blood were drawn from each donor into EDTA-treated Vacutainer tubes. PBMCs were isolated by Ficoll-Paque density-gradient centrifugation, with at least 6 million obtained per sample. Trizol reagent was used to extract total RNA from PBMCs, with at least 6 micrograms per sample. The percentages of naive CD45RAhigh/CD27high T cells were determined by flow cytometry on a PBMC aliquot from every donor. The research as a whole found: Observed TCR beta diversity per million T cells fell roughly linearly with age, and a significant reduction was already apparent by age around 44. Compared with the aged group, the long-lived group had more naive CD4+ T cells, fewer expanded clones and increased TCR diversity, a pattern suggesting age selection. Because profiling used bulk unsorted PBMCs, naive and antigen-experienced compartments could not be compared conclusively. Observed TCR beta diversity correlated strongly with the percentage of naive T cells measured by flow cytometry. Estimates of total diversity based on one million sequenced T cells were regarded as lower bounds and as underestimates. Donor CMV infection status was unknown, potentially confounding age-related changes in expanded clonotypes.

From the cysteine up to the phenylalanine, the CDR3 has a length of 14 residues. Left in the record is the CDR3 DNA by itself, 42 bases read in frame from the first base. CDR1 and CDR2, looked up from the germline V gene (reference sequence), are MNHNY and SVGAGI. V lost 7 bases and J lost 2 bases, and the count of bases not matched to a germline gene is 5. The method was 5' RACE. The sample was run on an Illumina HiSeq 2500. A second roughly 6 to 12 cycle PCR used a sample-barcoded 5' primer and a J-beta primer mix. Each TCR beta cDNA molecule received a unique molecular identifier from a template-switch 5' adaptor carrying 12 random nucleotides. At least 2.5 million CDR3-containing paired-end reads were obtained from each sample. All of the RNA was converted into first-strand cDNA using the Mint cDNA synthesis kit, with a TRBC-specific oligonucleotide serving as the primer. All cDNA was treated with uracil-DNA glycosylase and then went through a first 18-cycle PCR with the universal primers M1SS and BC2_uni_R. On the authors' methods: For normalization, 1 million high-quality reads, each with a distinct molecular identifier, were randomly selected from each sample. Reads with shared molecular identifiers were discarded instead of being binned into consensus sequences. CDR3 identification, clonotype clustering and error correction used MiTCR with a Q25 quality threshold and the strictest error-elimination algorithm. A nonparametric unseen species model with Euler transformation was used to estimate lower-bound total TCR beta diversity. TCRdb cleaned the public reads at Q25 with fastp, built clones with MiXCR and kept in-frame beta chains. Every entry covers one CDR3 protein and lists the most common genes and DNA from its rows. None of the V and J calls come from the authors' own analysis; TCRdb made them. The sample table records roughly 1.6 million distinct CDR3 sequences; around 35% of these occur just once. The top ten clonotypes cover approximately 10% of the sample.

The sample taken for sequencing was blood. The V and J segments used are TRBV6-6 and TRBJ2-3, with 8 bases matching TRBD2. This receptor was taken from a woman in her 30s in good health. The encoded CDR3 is CASKREGYTDTQYF. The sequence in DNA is TGTGCCAGCAAACGGGAGGGCTACACAGATACGCAGTATTTT.